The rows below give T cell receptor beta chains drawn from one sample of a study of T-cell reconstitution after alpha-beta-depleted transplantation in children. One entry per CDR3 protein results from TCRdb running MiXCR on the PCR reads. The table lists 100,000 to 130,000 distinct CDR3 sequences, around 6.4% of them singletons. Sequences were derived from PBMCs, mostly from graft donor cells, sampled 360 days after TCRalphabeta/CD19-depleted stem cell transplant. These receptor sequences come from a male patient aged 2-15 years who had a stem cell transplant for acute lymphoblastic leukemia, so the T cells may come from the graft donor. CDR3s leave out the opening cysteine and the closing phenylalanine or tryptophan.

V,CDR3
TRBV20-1,SARDQGQVNTEAF
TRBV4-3,ASSQGRLDGYT
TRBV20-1,SAGTPNTEAF
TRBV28,ASSPTSGDFYEQY
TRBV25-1,ASRGVSGTGELF
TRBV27,ASSLRSVQETQY
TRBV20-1,SARAPGTNTEAF
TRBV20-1,SARDRLAGGQEQF
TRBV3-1,ASSRGINTEAF
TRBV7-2,ASSFPVGRGSDTSYNEQF
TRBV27,ASSLGGRRQAEKLF
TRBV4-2,ASSQGPNEQF
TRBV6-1,ASSEDPTGNYEQY
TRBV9,ASSGSGRMPYEQY
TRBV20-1,SAWASGRSETLY
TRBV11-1,ASSWTGTGESGANVLT
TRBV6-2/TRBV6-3,ASSPTGSRAAEQF
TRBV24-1,ATSDLDRGGSNEQF
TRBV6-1,ASSTREGSYEQY
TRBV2,ASSPDF
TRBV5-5,ASSLSGAAGYEQY
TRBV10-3,AIRTSIPPVLPGANVLT
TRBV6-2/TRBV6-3,ASSYSEPEQY
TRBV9,ASSLERNEQF
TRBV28,ASTPRASGTYEQY
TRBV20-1,SVDRAYEQY
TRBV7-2,ASSLYSVLNNQPQH
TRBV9,ASSVQGADDTQY
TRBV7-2,ASSLVGPYGYT